These 12 T cell receptor beta chains share one sample of origin, sequenced in a study of blood T cell repertoires in COVID-19. TCRdb's copy holds only in-frame clones and misses some; the assay was immunoSEQ multiplex PCR. The profile shows over 90,000 clones, just over 85% of them singletons. Sequenced input: peripheral blood. These receptor sequences come from a human donor in a cohort sampled during active COVID-19.

The chain combines TRBV7-7 with TRBJ2-2; the match to TRBD2 covers 10 bases. V dropped 4 bases and J dropped 1; count of bases not matched to a gene: 3. Germline V CDR1 and CDR2: SSHAT, FNYEAQ (reference sequence). The CDR3 has 16 residues. In DNA form, the CDR3 reads TGTGCCAGCAGCTCACTAGCGGGGAGGAACACCGGGGAGCTGTTTTTT. Its protein product is CASSSLAGRNTGELFF.

CDR3 in amino acids: CASSYSRGDEQFF. The CDR3 coding sequence is TGTGCCAGCAGTTACTCTCGGGGGGATGAGCAGTTCTTC. The chain has TRBV6-6 and TRBJ2-1; 7 bases agree with TRBD2. Germline values: CDR1 MNHNY, CDR2 SVGAGI (reference sequence). V lost 0 bases, J lost 8 bases, and 1 base stayed unmatched. This CDR3 has 13 amino acids.

This chain uses TRBV10-3 with TRBJ1-1, with a weak D call TRBD1 (5 bases). The CDR3 runs 17 residues. With 8 bases removed from V and 1 base from J, the gap between germline ends came to 23 bases. Germline V gene data show CDR1 as ENHRY and CDR2 as SYGVKD. The chain's CDR3 is CAIAGDQRIWGNTEAFF. As DNA, the CDR3 is TGTGCCATCGCGGGGGATCAACGAATTTGGGGGAACACTGAAGCTTTCTTT.

This clone is a singleton in its sample. The genes are TRBV9 and TRBJ1-1, with D tentatively TRBD1 (5 bases). The V and J ends lost 4 bases and 4 bases respectively, with 17 bases between them. Germline V gives CDR1 SGDLS, CDR2 YYNGEE. The CDR3 covers 15 residues. CDR3 amino acids: CASSPFRDKGTEAFF. The CDR3 coding sequence is TGTGCCAGCAGCCCCTTCAGGGATAAGGGCACTGAAGCTTTCTTT.

This chain joins TRBV18 and TRBJ2-7; tentatively, D is TRBD2 (6 bases). CDR1 is KGHSH, CDR2 LQKENI, per germline. This CDR3 spans 15 amino acids. Trimming shortened V by 1 base and J by 7 bases, and 17 bases separated the two germline ends. CDR3 in amino acids: CASSPRISGAGEQYF. CDR3 bases: TGTGCCAGCTCACCACGGATTTCTGGCGCGGGGGAGCAGTACTTC.

The rearrangement links TRBV7-2 to TRBJ2-7, with TRBD1 matching over 8 bases. This CDR3 has 14 residues. J was trimmed by 3 bases and V by 4 bases; bases with no gene match: 5. From germline, CDR1 is SGHTA and CDR2 FQGNSA. The CDR3: CASSSTGAFYEQYF. In nucleotides, the CDR3 is TGTGCCAGCAGCTCGACAGGGGCTTTCTACGAGCAGTACTTC.

The chain joins TRBV5-1 to TRBJ1-2; 9 nucleotides match TRBD1. Trimming removed 1 base from V and 4 bases from J; junction bases left unmatched: 8. Germline V CDR1 and CDR2: SGHRS, YFSETQ. The CDR3 spans 16 residues. DNA of the CDR3: TGCGCCAGCAGCTTGAGAGGGGACAGGGAGAGCTATGGCTACACCTTC. It translates to CASSLRGDRESYGYTF. Combining the CDR3 with reference TRBV5-1 and TRBJ1-2 gives the whole variable domain KAGVTQTPRYLIKTRGQQVTLSCSPISGHRSVSWYQQTPGQGLQFLFEYFSETQRNKGNFPGRFSGRQFSNSRSEMNVSTLELGDSALYLCASSLRGDRESYGYTFGSGTRLTVV.

The chain carries TRBV7-3 and TRBJ2-1; TRBD2 agrees at 9 bases. CDR1 SGHTA and CDR2 FQGTGA come from the germline V gene. Unmatched junction bases numbered 5, after V lost 5 bases and J lost 6 bases. The CDR3 consists of 14 residues. As DNA, the CDR3 is TGTGCCAGCAGCCTAGCGGGGAGGGGCAATGAGCAGTTCTTC. It codes for CASSLAGRGNEQFF. The whole variable domain, remainder taken from reference TRBV7-3 and TRBJ2-1, is GAGVSQTPSNKVTEKGKYVELRCDPISGHTALYWYRQSLGQGPEFLIYFQGTGAADDSGLPNDRFFAVRPEGSVSTLKIQRTERGDSAVYLCASSLAGRGNEQFFGPGTRLTVL.

At least ten counts were recorded for this clone. This sample also contains other DNA sequences that code for the same CDR3. V and J are TRBV7-2 and TRBJ2-7, with TRBD2 as a possible D gene (6 bases). The CDR3 extends over 14 amino acids. V lost 7 bases, J lost 0 bases, and 13 bases lay in between. Germline V gene data show CDR1 as SGHTA and CDR2 as FQGNSA. The CDR3 loop reads CASTLGRGSYEQYF. The CDR3 DNA reads TGTGCCAGCACCCTTGGGCGGGGCTCCTACGAGCAGTACTTC.

This clone was detected once. The chain recombines TRBV9 with TRBJ1-2, with D uncertain. V was clipped by 0 bases and J by 4 bases, with 13 bases between them. Germline V gene data show CDR1 as SGDLS and CDR2 as YYNGEE. The CDR3 extends over 15 amino acids. CDR3 protein: CASSVGPAGTYGYTF. The CDR3, as DNA: TGTGCCAGCAGCGTAGGCCCCGCAGGCACCTATGGCTACACCTTC.

This clone was counted once. The rearrangement uses TRBV13 and TRBJ2-1; the match to TRBD2 covers 7 bases. The CDR3 extends over 19 amino acids. CDR1 and CDR2 from the germline V gene are PRHDT and FYEKMQ (reference sequence). V was pared by 1 base and J by 0 bases, with 12 bases of the junction left unmatched. The CDR3 nucleotides are TGTGCCAGCAGCTTAGACGTTAGCGGGTATAGTATCTCCTACAATGAGCAGTTCTTC. Its protein product is CASSLDVSGYSISYNEQFF.

The chain has TRBV29-1 and TRBJ2-3; D may be TRBD2 (6 bases). Germline loops: CDR1 SQVTM, CDR2 ANQGSEA. This CDR3 has 12 amino acids. Trimming removed 7 bases at V and 6 bases at J, with 14 bases between. The CDR3 bases are TGCAGCGGTTTGGGGGGAAGGGATACGCAGTATTTT. Translated: CSGLGGRDTQYF.